The clone carrying this T cell receptor (beta chain) was seen a few times. The CDR3 spans 16 residues. The germline CDR1 and CDR2 sequences are SGHKS and YYEKEE (reference sequence). Trimming cost V 1 base and J 0 bases, with 8 bases left between them. These data are taken from a study of T cell repertoires in cytomegalovirus infection. TCRdb re-called the reads with MiXCR, one entry per CDR3 protein. Here the sample spans 250,000 to 350,000 distinct CDR3 sequences, 20% to 30% being singletons. The source material was PBMCs. The gene calls are TRBV5-5 and TRBJ2-6; D unresolved. This clonotype was sampled from a human donor in good health (CMV status not recorded). Some clones in this sample may be carry-over from other donors' samples. The CDR3 reads CASSLTARSGANVLTF. The DNA for the CDR3 is TGTGCCAGCAGCTTGACAGCCCGCTCTGGGGCCAACGTCCTGACTTTC.